Listed here are 32 T cell receptor beta chains from one sample, sequenced in a study of neoadjuvant anti-PD-1 for oral cavity cancer. Time point meaning: after neoadjuvant nivolumab, at surgical resection. Clones were read by immunoSEQ multiplex PCR, and TCRdb kept only the in-frame ones, dropping some. The sample gives tens of thousands of clones, approximately 87% of which show up once; less than 3% is in the top ten. The sequences come from PBMCs, collected after nivolumab (anti-PD-1) treatment. The source is a person between 40 and 85 years old with oral cavity squamous cell carcinoma.

The rearrangement links TRBV10-3 to TRBJ2-3, with TRBD2 matching 11 bases. Losses at the gene ends were 6 bases for V and 2 bases for J; bases not matched to a gene: 7. Germline V lookup: CDR1 ENHRY, CDR2 SYGVKD. The CDR3 runs to 16 residues. CDR3: CAISLQGLAATDTQYF. The CDR3 nucleotides are TGTGCCATCAGCCTTCAGGGACTAGCGGCCACAGATACGCAGTATTTT.

The chain recombines TRBV18 with TRBJ1-1; D unclear. With 5 bases removed from V and 11 bases from J, the gap between germline ends came to 15 bases. Germline V gives CDR1 KGHSH, CDR2 LQKENI. This CDR3 region has 12 residues. CDR3 region: CASSGTGDFAFF. CDR3 sequence (DNA): TGTGCCAGCTCAGGAACGGGAGATTTTGCTTTCTTT. Full variable domain (remainder filled in from reference TRBV18 and TRBJ1-1): NAGVMQNPRHLVRRRGQEARLRCSPMKGHSHVYWYRQLPEEGLKFMVYLQKENIIDESGMPKERFSAEFPKEGPSILRIQQVVRGDSAAYFCASSGTGDFAFFGQGTRLTVV.

The CDR3 sequence: CASRQTGGTEAFF. DNA for the CDR3: TGTGCCAGCAGGCAAACTGGGGGCACTGAAGCTTTCTTT. V is TRBV27 and J is TRBJ1-1, with TRBD1 as a possible D gene (5 bases). Per the germline V gene, CDR1 is MNHEY and CDR2 is SMNVEV (reference sequence). The CDR3 runs to 13 residues. The germline V and J ends were trimmed by 6 bases and 4 bases, with 12 bases remaining between them.

This chain connects TRBV27 to TRBJ2-7, with TRBD1 as a possible D gene (6 bases). This CDR3 spans 15 amino acids. V was cut by 5 bases and J by 2 bases, with 16 bases left in between. The germline gives CDR1 MNHEY, CDR2 SMNVEV (reference sequence). CDR3 sequence reads: CASSLLRTVPYEQYF. CDR3 in DNA: TGTGCCAGCAGTCTGCTTCGGACAGTACCCTACGAGCAGTACTTC.

This clone was observed a single time. V and J are TRBV6-5 and TRBJ2-7; possible D gene TRBD2, 5 bases. The germline CDR1 and CDR2 sequences are MNHEY and SVGAGI. V lost 6 bases to trimming and J lost 5 bases, with 17 bases between them. The CDR3 contains 14 residues. The CDR3 region has the DNA TGTGCCAGCAGCCCCGGGCGGGCCGTGAACGAGCAGTACTTC. Protein: CASSPGRAVNEQYF.

CDR3: CASSISASSLFTGELFF. For the CDR3, the DNA is TGTGCCAGTAGTATAAGCGCCTCCTCCCTCTTCACCGGGGAGCTGTTTTTT. The J gene is TRBJ2-2, the V gene TRBV19; D is uncertain. The germline V gene encodes CDR1 LNHDA and CDR2 SQIVND (reference sequence). CDR3 length: 17 residues. V lost 2 bases and J 4 bases, leaving 17 bases between the germline ends.

This chain connects TRBV19 to TRBJ2-5, with 10 bases lining up with TRBD2. Germline CDR1 reads LNHDA; CDR2 reads SQIVND (reference sequence). This CDR3 has 16 amino acids. The trim removed 3 bases at V and 5 bases at J, leaving 9 bases unmatched. The CDR3 coding sequence is TGTGCCAGTAGTATTGGACTAGCGGTAACGACGGAGACCCAGTACTTC. It is translated as CASSIGLAVTTETQYF.

The genes are TRBV28 and TRBJ1-3; tentatively, D is TRBD1 (6 bases). This CDR3 is 14 amino acids long. V dropped 6 bases and J dropped 4 bases, with 13 bases sitting between them. Germline V gives CDR1 MDHEN, CDR2 SYDVKM. The CDR3 reads CASRSTGKGNTIYF. The CDR3 nucleotides are TGTGCCAGCAGATCTACAGGGAAAGGAAACACCATATATTTT. The full variable domain, rest sourced from reference TRBV28 and TRBJ1-3, is DVKVTQSSRYLVKRTGEKVFLECVQDMDHENMFWYRQDPGLGLRLIYFSYDVKMKEKGDIPEGYSVSREKKERFSLILESASTNQTSMYLCASRSTGKGNTIYFGEGSWLTVV.

The rearrangement uses TRBV19 and TRBJ2-6; weak D call: TRBD2 (5 bases). The CDR3 extends over 16 amino acids. The germline V gene encodes CDR1 LNHDA and CDR2 SQIVND (reference sequence). The V end lost 4 bases, the J end lost 1 base, and 11 bases lay between the germline ends. CDR3: CASSKRFISGANVLTF. The CDR3 DNA reads as TGTGCCAGTAGTAAGCGGTTCATATCTGGGGCCAACGTCCTGACTTTC.

The chain employs TRBV5-6 and TRBJ1-1; possible D gene TRBD1, 5 bases. The CDR3 is 14 amino acids. Germline CDR1 SGHDT, CDR2 YYEEEE. V lost 1 base to trimming and J lost 5 bases, with 12 bases between them. The CDR3 bases are TGTGCCAGCAGCTTGAGGGAAGGGGAAACTGAAGCTTTCTTT. Its translation is CASSLREGETEAFF.

The V gene is TRBV5-1, the J gene TRBJ2-1; 8 bases match TRBD1. CDR1 SGHRS and CDR2 YFSETQ come from the germline V gene. This CDR3 is 15 amino acids long. V shed 3 bases, J shed 8 bases, and the junction held 10 bases outside the gene matches. CDR3 region: CASSWQGAMWHEQFF. DNA of the CDR3: TGCGCCAGCAGCTGGCAGGGGGCGATGTGGCATGAGCAGTTCTTC. Combining the CDR3 with reference TRBV5-1 and TRBJ2-1 gives the whole variable domain KAGVTQTPRYLIKTRGQQVTLSCSPISGHRSVSWYQQTPGQGLQFLFEYFSETQRNKGNFPGRFSGRQFSNSRSEMNVSTLELGDSALYLCASSWQGAMWHEQFFGPGTRLTVL.

This clone was seen a handful of times. The V and J genes are TRBV7-9 and TRBJ1-4; TRBD1 might be the D (5 bases). The V end was cut by 5 bases, the J end by 6 bases, with 16 bases between. Germline V gene sequence: CDR1 SEHNR, CDR2 FQNEAQ (reference sequence). This CDR3 spans 15 amino acids. CDR3 bases: TGTGCCAGCAGCGCTTCTGGCCAGGGTTATGAAAAACTGTTTTTT. Translation: CASSASGQGYEKLFF.

V gene TRBV2 combines with J gene TRBJ2-1; 13 bases agree with TRBD2. Germline V gene data show CDR1 as SNHLY and CDR2 as FYNNEI. The V gene end was trimmed by 6 bases and the J gene end by 7 bases; junction bases not matched to a gene: 6. CDR3 length: 15 residues. The CDR3 nucleotides are TGTGCCAGCAGATCTACTAGCGGGGGGGCTAATGAGCAGTTCTTC. Translated, it gives CASRSTSGGANEQFF.

This chain joins TRBV11-2 and TRBJ1-1; no definite D call. There are 15 residues in the CDR3. Trimming left V 4 bases short and J 3 bases short, with 15 bases between. The germline gives CDR1 SGHAT, CDR2 FQNNGV. CDR3 coding DNA: TGTGCCAGCAGCTACCTTAATCGAAGGCACACTGAAGCTTTCTTT. This codes for CASSYLNRRHTEAFF.

This chain connects TRBV5-6 to TRBJ2-7; D is uncertain. Germline loops: CDR1 SGHDT, CDR2 YYEEEE. This CDR3 is 14 amino acids long. Deletions cut 0 bases from V and 0 bases from J, with 7 bases between. CDR3 sequence reads: CASSLAGSSYEQYF. The CDR3 DNA follows: TGTGCCAGCAGCTTGGCTGGAAGCTCCTACGAGCAGTACTTC.

This chain uses TRBV7-3 with TRBJ2-2; 8 bases align to TRBD1. The CDR3 spans 14 residues. Germline V CDR1 and CDR2: SGHTA, FQGTGA. J gave up 6 bases and V 2 bases, and 2 bases lay outside the gene matches. The CDR3 DNA is TGTGCCAGCAGCTTACAGGGGGCCGCCGGGGAGCTGTTTTTT. This encodes CASSLQGAAGELFF.

This clone showed up just once. The J gene is TRBJ1-1, the V gene TRBV19; D may be TRBD1 (6 bases). This CDR3 contains 14 residues. Looked up from germline, CDR1 is LNHDA and CDR2 is SQIVND (reference sequence). Between the trimmed V and J ends, which lost 2 bases and 11 bases, there was a span of 18 bases. The DNA of the CDR3 is TGTGCCAGTAGTATACCAGGACGTATTCAGGGGGCTTTCTTT. The encoded protein is CASSIPGRIQGAFF.

This clone came up once. The rearrangement links TRBV28 to TRBJ1-2; possible D gene TRBD1, 5 bases. This CDR3 comprises 14 residues. V lost 4 bases, J lost 5 bases, and 14 bases lay in between. The V gene's germline CDR1 is MDHEN and CDR2 SYDVKM. CDR3 DNA: TGTGCCAGCAGTTCCCCCGACAGCGTATATGGCTACACCTTC. As protein: CASSSPDSVYGYTF.

The CDR3 DNA follows: TGTGCCAGCAGCTTACGGCCTGTGGGGGCTCTGAACACTGAAGCTTTCTTT. Translating it yields CASSLRPVGALNTEAFF. The genes are TRBV7-3 and TRBJ1-1; TRBD1 might be the D (6 bases). The CDR3 runs 17 residues. In germline, CDR1 is SGHTA, CDR2 FQGTGA. V was trimmed by 2 bases and J by 0 bases, leaving 16 bases between them.

The chain is built from TRBV7-9 and TRBJ2-1; 8 positions match TRBD1. This CDR3 spans 15 amino acids. The trim removed 5 bases at V and 6 bases at J, leaving 9 bases unmatched. The germline V gene encodes CDR1 SEHNR and CDR2 FQNEAQ (reference sequence). DNA of the CDR3: TGTGCCAGCAGCGACAGGGGTCGGGCAGGCAATGAGCAGTTCTTC. Translated: CASSDRGRAGNEQFF.

The chain carries TRBV9 and TRBJ1-3, with 8 bases matching TRBD1. Germline V gives CDR1 SGDLS, CDR2 YYNGEE. The CDR3 totals 16 residues. J was trimmed by 4 bases and V by 2 bases; bases with no gene match: 8. The CDR3 spells CASSVQQPGGGNTIYF. The CDR3 bases are TGTGCCAGCAGCGTCCAACAGCCAGGGGGCGGAAACACCATATATTTT.

The rearrangement links TRBV6-5 to TRBJ1-1; D possibly corresponds to TRBD1 (5 bases). V lost 0 bases and J 2 bases, leaving 13 bases between the germline ends. The CDR3 has 16 amino acids. Germline V gene lookup returns CDR1 MNHEY and CDR2 SVGAGI. This CDR3 is CASSYSGHRLNTEAFF. For the CDR3, the DNA is TGTGCCAGCAGTTACTCGGGGCACAGACTTAACACTGAAGCTTTCTTT.

This chain joins TRBV5-6 and TRBJ2-7; D perhaps matches TRBD1 (5 bases). The CDR3 length is 14 residues. Germline loops: CDR1 SGHDT, CDR2 YYEEEE. Trimming removed 6 bases at V and 2 bases at J, with 15 bases between. The CDR3 sequence: CASNPQGSPYEQYF. The CDR3 DNA reads TGTGCCAGCAATCCTCAGGGCAGCCCCTACGAGCAGTACTTC.

This rearrangement joins TRBV6-1 to TRBJ1-1; no clear D gene. V lost 8 bases and J lost 1, with 11 bases in between. This CDR3 spans 13 amino acids. The V gene's germline CDR1 is MNHNS and CDR2 SASEGT. DNA of the CDR3: TGTGCCAGCCAACGGGGAGGGAACACTGAAGCTTTCTTT. Protein product: CASQRGGNTEAFF.

The chain recombines TRBV11-3 with TRBJ2-3, with 15 positions matching TRBD2. Germline trimming cut 5 bases from V and 3 bases from J; bases unmatched to any gene: 9. The CDR3 is 18 amino acids. Germline CDR1 reads SGHNT; CDR2 reads YENEEA. The CDR3, as DNA: TGTGCCAGCAGCCCCGGAGGACTAGCGGGAGGGCCAACAGATACGCAGTATTTT. Protein product: CASSPGGLAGGPTDTQYF.

This chain joins TRBV6-4 and TRBJ2-1; D gene uncertain. The CDR3 length is 12 residues. The germline gives CDR1 MRHNA, CDR2 SNTAGT. The ends were cut back, 6 bases at V and 9 bases at J, with 12 bases in the middle. In nucleotides, the CDR3 is TGTGCCAGCAGCGTGACTGACGGTGAGCAGTTCTTC. Protein: CASSVTDGEQFF.

The table lists this clone with a count of one. This sequence joins TRBV30 and TRBJ2-2, with TRBD1 matching over 7 bases. V shed 3 bases, J shed 3 bases, and the junction held 4 bases outside the gene matches. The CDR3 loop spans 14 amino acids. Germline CDR1 and CDR2: GTSNPN and SVGIG (reference sequence). CDR3 protein: CAWRADRDTGELFF. Here the CDR3 DNA reads TGTGCCTGGAGGGCAGACAGGGACACCGGGGAGCTGTTTTTT.

V and J are TRBV6-1 and TRBJ1-5; possibly TRBD1 for D (5 bases). Germline lookup yields CDR1 MNHNS and CDR2 SASEGT. The CDR3 loop spans 14 amino acids. Deletions cut 2 bases from V and 4 bases from J, with 9 bases between. This chain's CDR3 is CASSEFWGNQPQHF. DNA of the CDR3: TGTGCCAGCAGTGAATTTTGGGGGAATCAGCCCCAGCATTTT.

The chain carries TRBV19 and TRBJ2-7; 8 bases map to TRBD2. The V and J ends lost 6 bases and 2 bases, in that order; junction bases with no gene match: 9. Germline V lookup: CDR1 LNHDA, CDR2 SQIVND (reference sequence). CDR3 length equals 15 residues. The CDR3 DNA is TGTGCCAGTAGCGCTCCACTAGCGGCTACCTACGAGCAGTACTTC. This codes for CASSAPLAATYEQYF.

This sequence joins TRBV10-3 and TRBJ2-5; tentative D call: TRBD2 (6 bases). The V end was cut by 4 bases, the J end by 2 bases, with 8 bases between. The CDR3 consists of 13 residues. CDR1 is ENHRY, CDR2 SYGVKD, per germline. The CDR3 is CAISGLGQETQYF. The CDR3 DNA is TGTGCCATCAGTGGACTAGGACAAGAGACCCAGTACTTC.

This clone has a single count. The chain employs TRBV5-1 and TRBJ2-3; TRBD2 might be the D (6 bases). This CDR3 region has 17 residues. Germline loops: CDR1 SGHRS, CDR2 YFSETQ. With 0 bases removed from V and 6 bases from J, the gap between germline ends came to 20 bases. The CDR3 DNA reads as TGCGCCAGCAGCTTGGCCTTGTGGGGCGGGAAGTCCGATACGCAGTATTTT. Translated, it gives CASSLALWGGKSDTQYF. Full variable domain (rest looked up from reference TRBV5-1 and TRBJ2-3): KAGVTQTPRYLIKTRGQQVTLSCSPISGHRSVSWYQQTPGQGLQFLFEYFSETQRNKGNFPGRFSGRQFSNSRSEMNVSTLELGDSALYLCASSLALWGGKSDTQYFGPGTRLTVL.

The rearrangement joins TRBV11-3 to TRBJ2-6; TRBD1 or TRBD2 may be the D gene (5 bases each). This CDR3 region has 15 residues. Germline assignment: CDR1 SGHNT and CDR2 YENEEA. The V end was cut by 5 bases, the J end by 4 bases, with 12 bases between. CDR3 protein: CASSAGASGANVLTF. The CDR3 bases are TGTGCCAGCAGCGCCGGGGCGTCAGGGGCCAACGTCCTGACTTTC.